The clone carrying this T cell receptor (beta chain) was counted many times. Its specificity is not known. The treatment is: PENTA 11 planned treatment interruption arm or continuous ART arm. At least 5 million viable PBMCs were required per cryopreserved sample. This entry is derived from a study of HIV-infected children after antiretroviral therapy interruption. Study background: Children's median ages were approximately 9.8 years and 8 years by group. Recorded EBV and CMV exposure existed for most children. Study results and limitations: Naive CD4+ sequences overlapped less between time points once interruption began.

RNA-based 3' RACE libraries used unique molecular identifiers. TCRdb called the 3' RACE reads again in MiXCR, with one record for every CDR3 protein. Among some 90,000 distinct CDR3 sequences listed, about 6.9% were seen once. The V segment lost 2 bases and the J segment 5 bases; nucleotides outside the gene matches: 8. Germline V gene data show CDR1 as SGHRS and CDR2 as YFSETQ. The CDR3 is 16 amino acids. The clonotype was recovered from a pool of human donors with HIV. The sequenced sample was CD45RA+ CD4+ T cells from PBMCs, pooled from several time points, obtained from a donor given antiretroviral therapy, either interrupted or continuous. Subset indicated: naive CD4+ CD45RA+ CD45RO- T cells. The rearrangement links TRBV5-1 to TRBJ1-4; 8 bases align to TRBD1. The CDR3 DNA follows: TGCGCCAGCAGCTTTGAGCGGACAGGGAAGAATGAAAAACTGTTTTTT. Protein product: CASSFERTGKNEKLFF.